The 10 T cell receptor beta chains given below trace back to one sample, sequenced in a study of OX40 agonist ivuxolimab in advanced cancers. Sequenced by immunoSEQ multiplex PCR; TCRdb stores in-frame clones only, minus some. Among about 17,000 clones listed, 70% to 80% were seen once. The material sequenced was CD4+ or CD8+ T cells sorted from blood, taken in a trial of the OX40 agonist ivuxolimab. All receptors come from an adult with an advanced solid tumor such as melanoma, head and neck, liver or kidney cancer.

This chain joins TRBV20-1 and TRBJ1-2; D gene uncertain. Germline CDR1 DFQATT, CDR2 SNEGSKA (reference sequence). The CDR3 contains 11 residues. Trimming took off 7 bases at V and 4 bases at J, with 10 bases between the two ends. The CDR3: CSGSRSYGYTF. The CDR3 DNA is TGCAGTGGCAGTCGAAGCTATGGCTACACCTTC.

The chain has TRBV4-1 and TRBJ1-6; D gene uncertain. Germline CDR1 reads MGHRA; CDR2 reads YSYEKL. CDR3 length: 19 amino acids. Trimming shortened V by 0 bases and J by 12 bases, and 27 bases separated the two germline ends. CDR3 residues: CASSQEFPRRTAKPRPLHF. The DNA of the CDR3 is TGCGCCAGCAGCCAAGAATTCCCTAGGCGGACGGCCAAACCCCGACCCCTCCACTTT.

The rearrangement links TRBV9 to TRBJ2-1, with 8 bases aligning to TRBD1. V was pared by 3 bases and J by 2 bases, with 4 bases of the junction left unmatched. Germline V gives CDR1 SGDLS, CDR2 YYNGEE. There are 15 residues in the CDR3. For the CDR3, the DNA is TGTGCCAGCAGCGCCCAGGGGGCTACCTACAATGAGCAGTTCTTC. This codes for CASSAQGATYNEQFF. Supplemented by reference TRBV9 and TRBJ2-1, the full variable domain reads DSGVTQTPKHLITATGQRVTLRCSPRSGDLSVYWYQQSLDQGLQFLIQYYNGEERAKGNILERFSAQQFPDLHSELNLSSLELGDSALYFCASSAQGATYNEQFFGPGTRLTVL.

The J gene is TRBJ1-2, the V gene TRBV30; D might be TRBD1 (5 bases). The CDR3 is made up of 12 amino acids. V was trimmed by 3 bases and J by 2 bases, leaving 7 bases between them. Germline V gene sequence: CDR1 GTSNPN, CDR2 SVGIG (reference sequence). CDR3 loop: CAWRTVNYGYTF. The CDR3 DNA sequence: TGTGCCTGGAGGACAGTCAACTATGGCTACACCTTC.

Comment on this clone: At the DNA level, this CDR3 is encoded by other sequences in the same sample as well. The V and J genes are TRBV7-6 and TRBJ2-7; no reliable D call. Germline V gene lookup returns CDR1 SGHVS and CDR2 FNYEAQ. Between the trimmed V and J ends, which lost 5 bases and 3 bases, there was a span of 8 bases. This CDR3 comprises 12 residues. CDR3 DNA: TGTGCCAGCAGCGATGACATCTACGAGCAGTACTTC. Translating gives CASSDDIYEQYF.

J is TRBJ1-5 and V is TRBV6-1, with D hard to call. V dropped 3 bases and J dropped 3 bases, with 9 bases sitting between them. Germline loops: CDR1 MNHNS, CDR2 SASEGT. The CDR3 loop spans 14 amino acids. This chain's CDR3 is CASSEQAYNQPQHF. The CDR3 region has the DNA TGTGCCAGCAGTGAGCAGGCCTACAATCAGCCCCAGCATTTT.

Written as DNA, the CDR3 is TGTGCCAGTAGTATTTACGGGAGGCCGACAGATACGCAGTATTTT. Protein: CASSIYGRPTDTQYF. The genes are TRBV19 and TRBJ2-3; 7 bases fit TRBD2. The V and J ends lost 3 bases and 3 bases, in that order; junction bases with no gene match: 6. Germline V gene lookup returns CDR1 LNHDA and CDR2 SQIVND (reference sequence). This CDR3 is built from 15 residues.

The sample holds a few counts of this clone. Other DNA sequences of this sample code for an identical CDR3. V and J are TRBV15 and TRBJ1-2, with D possibly TRBD1 on 5 matching bases. Germline lookup yields CDR1 LNHNV and CDR2 YYDKDF (reference sequence). The V end lost 3 bases, the J end lost 6 bases, and 11 bases lay between the germline ends. CDR3 length: 13 amino acids. Here the CDR3 reads CATSREEGDGYTF. CDR3 sequence (DNA): TGTGCCACCAGCAGGGAAGAAGGGGATGGCTACACCTTC.

CDR3: CASSTAVWGGRHTEAFF. CDR3 bases: TGTGCCAGCAGCACCGCGGTATGGGGGGGACGGCACACTGAAGCTTTCTTT. V usage is TRBV5-4 and J usage is TRBJ1-1; maybe TRBD1 (5 bases). There are 17 residues in the CDR3. Deletions cut 4 bases from V and 3 bases from J, with 22 bases between. The germline V gene has CDR1 SGHNT and CDR2 YYREEE (reference sequence).

This clone was seen a few times. J is TRBJ2-5 and V is TRBV4-3; no clear D gene. Germline V gene data show CDR1 as LGHNA and CDR2 as YSLEER. With 0 bases removed from V and 1 base from J, the gap between germline ends came to 9 bases. This CDR3 has 15 residues. CDR3 nucleotides: TGCGCCAGCAGCCAAGATCATGCAGGCCAAGAGACCCAGTACTTC. This translates into CASSQDHAGQETQYF.